The clone carrying this TCR beta chain was found many times. The CDR3 extends over 15 amino acids. Germline lookup yields CDR1 MNHEY and CDR2 SMNVEV (reference sequence). V lost 7 bases and J lost 1, with 17 bases in between. Molecules of cDNA were individually given unique molecular identifiers that were attached to them. TCRdb reanalysed the 5' RACE reads using MiXCR and keeps one entry per CDR3 protein. The profile covers 29,000 or so distinct CDR3 sequences, with about 5% appearing a single time and 10% to 13% taken by the ten largest. The data belong to a study of early T cells in non-severe SARS-CoV-2 infection. Turning to the study itself: From unsorted whole blood, bulk RNA was sequenced, and the chains remained unpaired.

The chain uses TRBV27 and TRBJ2-7; a possible D gene is TRBD1 (6 bases). The clonotype comes from an adult who was a healthcare worker with PCR-confirmed SARS-CoV-2 infection or an uninfected control (not recorded which). The sequenced sample was whole blood. The CDR3 is CASKPRQDGSYEQYF. CDR3 bases: TGTGCCAGCAAACCGAGACAGGATGGTTCCTACGAGCAGTACTTC.